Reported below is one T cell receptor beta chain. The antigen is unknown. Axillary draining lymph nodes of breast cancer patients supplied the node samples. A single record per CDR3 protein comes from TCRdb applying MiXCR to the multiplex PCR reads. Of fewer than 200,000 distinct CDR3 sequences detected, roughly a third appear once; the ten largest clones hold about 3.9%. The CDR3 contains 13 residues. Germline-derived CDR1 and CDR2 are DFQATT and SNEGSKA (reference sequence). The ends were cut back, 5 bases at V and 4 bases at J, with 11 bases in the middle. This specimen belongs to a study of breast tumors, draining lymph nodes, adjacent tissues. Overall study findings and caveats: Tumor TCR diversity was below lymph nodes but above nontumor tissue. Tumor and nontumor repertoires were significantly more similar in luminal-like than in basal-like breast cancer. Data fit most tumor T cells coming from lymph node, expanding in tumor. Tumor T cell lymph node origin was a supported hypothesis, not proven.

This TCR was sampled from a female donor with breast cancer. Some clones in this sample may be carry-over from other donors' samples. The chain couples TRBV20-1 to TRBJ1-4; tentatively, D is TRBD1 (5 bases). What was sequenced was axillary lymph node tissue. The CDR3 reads CSAGTGNNEKLFF. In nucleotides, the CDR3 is TGCAGTGCTGGGACCGGGAATAATGAAAAACTGTTTTTT.